This T cell receptor beta chain stems from a study of blood T cells in healthy people across ages. Sample-barcoded 5' priming and a J-beta primer mix drove a second PCR of roughly 6 to 12 cycles. Each cDNA molecule carried a tag from a template-switch adaptor that contained 12 random nucleotides. Each CDR3 protein is one row after TCRdb ran MiXCR on the 5' RACE reads. The sample has approximately 780,000 distinct CDR3 sequences; 20% to 30% are singletons. The table lists this clonotype with many counts. The data were also submitted as part of a second study, on T cells of mothers and their children.

This TCR was sampled from a boy younger than 18 in good health. The specimen was blood.

The CDR3 nucleotides are TGTGCCAGCAGTTCGGGACAGGGACCTCGCGAGCAGTACTTC. Residues: CASSSGQGPREQYF. V gene TRBV28 combines with J gene TRBJ2-7; 9 nucleotides align to TRBD1. The length of the CDR3 is 14 residues. The V segment lost 4 bases and the J segment 6 bases; nucleotides outside the gene matches: 7. Germline CDR1 is MDHEN and CDR2 is SYDVKM.